Presented here are 17 T cell receptor beta chains from one specimen sequenced in a study of tumor-infiltrating lymphocytes in oesophageal squamous cell carcinoma. One entry per CDR3 protein results from TCRdb running MiXCR on the PCR reads. The sample lists approximately 20,000 distinct CDR3 sequences; around 39% were seen once. Specimen: esophageal tumor tissue. Every receptor here comes from a male donor with esophageal squamous cell carcinoma.

The DNA for the CDR3 is TGTGCCAGCAGCCCAGTCTCGCAATCCTACGAGCAGTACTTC. Protein product: CASSPVSQSYEQYF. The chain links TRBV7-3 to TRBJ2-7; D is undetermined. Trimming pared 5 bases from V and 1 base from J, leaving 12 bases between. The germline V gene has CDR1 SGHTA and CDR2 FQGTGA. This CDR3 contains 14 residues.

V and J are TRBV11-2 and TRBJ2-7; D may be TRBD1 (5 bases). The J call is in doubt because the DNA end fits TRBJ2-1 better. CDR3 length: 15 residues. The germline CDR1 and CDR2 sequences are SGHAT and FQNNGV. CDR3 sequence reads: CASSLTTGTHNEQFF. The CDR3 DNA follows: TGTGCCAGCAGCTTAACTACAGGTACCCACAATGAGCAGTTCTTC.

This clonotype has just one count. The CDR3 does not end in the conserved phenylalanine or tryptophan, so this is likely a read error. It is unclear where the CDR3 begins or ends on the DNA, so no DNA is shown, and the CDR3 is as TCRdb lists it. This rearrangement joins TRBV7-6 to TRBJ2-6; the D call TRBD1 from the table was never checked on the DNA. CDR1 and CDR2 from the germline V gene are SGHVS and FNYEAQ. The CDR3 extends over 9 residues, inclusive of both ends. Here the CDR3 reads CASSLAQGY.

Sample share makes this clonotype medium-sized. The J gene is TRBJ2-2, the V gene TRBV24-1, with 7 bases aligning to TRBD1. Unmatched junction bases numbered 14, after V lost 0 bases and J lost 8 bases. The CDR3 consists of 18 residues. CDR1 and CDR2 (germline): KGHDR, SFDVKD. Here the CDR3 DNA reads TGTGCCACCAGTGATTTGGTATCGGGGACAGTTCTAGTAGGGGAGCTGTTTTTT. Its translation is CATSDLVSGTVLVGELFF.

This clonotype was observed many times. A much larger clone lies one base from this, so it may be a read error. The chain employs TRBV12-3 or TRBV12-4 and TRBJ2-5; TRBD1 aligns across 8 bases. V trimming: 5 bases; J trimming: 11 bases; junction bases outside the gene matches: 16. The CDR3 has 15 amino acids. This CDR3 is CASSPRQGSYNEQYF. As DNA, the CDR3 is TGTGCCAGCAGTCCTCGACAGGGGTCCTACAATGAGCAGTACTTC.

In this sample, this clonotype turned up a few times. A read error may explain this, as a much larger clone is one base away. This rearrangement joins TRBV20-1 to TRBJ2-4; the match to TRBD1 covers 9 bases. The J call is in doubt because the DNA end fits TRBJ2-1 better. Germline assignment: CDR1 DFQATT and CDR2 SNEGSKA (reference sequence). The CDR3 length is 12 residues. The CDR3: CSAVDRGETQFF. The CDR3 DNA reads as TGCAGTGCTGTGGACAGGGGAGAGACCCAGTTCTTC.

This clonotype was recorded a few times. The V call is TRBV12-3 or TRBV12-4, the J call TRBJ2-7, with D perhaps being TRBD1 or TRBD2 (6 bases each). The J call may be wrong; the DNA end is better matched by TRBJ2-1. This CDR3 has 16 amino acids. The CDR3 is CASSKLQGAGSGEQFF. The CDR3, as DNA: TGTGCCAGCAGCAAGCTACAGGGAGCCGGGAGTGGTGAGCAGTTCTTC.

In its sample, this clonotype was seen a few times. The V and J genes are TRBV4-1 and TRBJ2-1; D is possibly TRBD1 (6 bases). Germline CDR1 and CDR2: MGHRA and YSYEKL. Trimming cost V 2 bases and J 10 bases, with 12 bases left between them. The CDR3 has 13 amino acids. CDR3 amino acids: CASSQHIRGEQFF. DNA for the CDR3: TGCGCCAGCAGCCAACATATCAGGGGCGAGCAGTTCTTC.

The chain has TRBV7-6 and TRBJ2-7; D unclear. CDR3 length: 14 amino acids. Germline V gene sequence: CDR1 SGHVS, CDR2 FNYEAQ. Trimming stripped 4 bases from V and 1 base from J, with 11 bases between. CDR3 amino acids: CASSYSELSYEQYF. The CDR3 region has the DNA TGTGCCAGCAGCTACTCCGAGTTATCCTACGAGCAGTACTTC.

The rearrangement links TRBV29-1 to TRBJ2-1, with D possibly being TRBD1 (6 bases). Germline loops: CDR1 SQVTM, CDR2 ANQGSEA. The V end lost 0 bases, the J end lost 2 bases, and 14 bases lay between the germline ends. The CDR3 has 16 residues. CDR3 nucleotide sequence: TGCAGCGTTGAAGATGAGGGGGTCCGGACCTACAATGAGCAGTTCTTC. Its translation: CSVEDEGVRTYNEQFF.

This clonotype was recorded many times. This chain links TRBV5-5 with TRBJ2-2; no firm D call. Germline loops: CDR1 SGHKS, CDR2 YYEKEE (reference sequence). V lost 2 bases to trimming and J lost 2 bases, with 1 base between them. The CDR3 extends over 12 amino acids. The CDR3 here is CASSFNTGELFF. DNA of the CDR3: TGTGCCAGCAGCTTCAACACCGGGGAGCTGTTTTTT. The full variable domain, rest sourced from reference TRBV5-5 and TRBJ2-2, is DAGVTQSPTHLIKTRGQQVTLRCSPISGHKSVSWYQQVLGQGPQFIFQYYEKEERGRGNFPDRFSARQFPNYSSELNVNALLLGDSALYLCASSFNTGELFFGEGSRLTVL.

The V and J genes are TRBV7-2 and TRBJ2-1, with 14 bases identical to TRBD2. The last part of the DNA fits TRBJ2-7 better; the J call may be wrong. CDR1 is SGHTA and CDR2 is FQGNSA in the germline V gene. The CDR3 contains 15 residues. This CDR3 reads CASSFWTSGRYEQYF. DNA for the CDR3: TGTGCCAGCAGCTTCTGGACTAGCGGGAGGTACGAGCAGTACTTC.

The gene calls are TRBV7-2 and TRBJ1-6; possible D gene TRBD1, 6 bases. CDR3 length: 14 residues. Germline-derived CDR1 and CDR2 are SGHTA and FQGNSA. The V gene lost 2 bases and the J gene lost 8 bases, with 10 bases spanning the gap. The CDR3: CASSLRGRDSPLHF. Here the CDR3 DNA reads TGTGCCAGCAGCTTACGGGGGCGTGATTCACCCCTCCACTTT.

A few counts support this clonotype. This is likely a read error, given that the CDR3 carries no conserved phenylalanine or tryptophan at its end. It is unclear where the CDR3 begins or ends on the DNA, so no DNA is shown, and the CDR3 is as TCRdb lists it. This rearrangement joins TRBV28 to TRBJ2-7; no check of the table's D call, TRBD2, against the DNA was made. Ends included, the CDR3 has 14 residues. Per the germline V gene, CDR1 is MDHEN and CDR2 is SYDVKM. CDR3 protein: CASSWRGYGYTFGS.

CDR3 in DNA: TGCAGTGCTAGAGATACAGGGGTCACTGAAGCTTTCTTT. This sequence encodes CSARDTGVTEAFF. The chain recombines TRBV20-1 with TRBJ1-1; 7 bases agree with TRBD1. The CDR3 consists of 13 residues. Per the germline V gene, CDR1 is DFQATT and CDR2 is SNEGSKA (reference sequence). J lost 4 bases, V lost 0 bases, and 2 bases had no gene match.

Details on this clonotype: One end of the junction fails to match germline, which may point to a read error. The gene calls are TRBV7-6 and TRBJ1-6; D is uncertain. CDR1 is SGHVS, CDR2 FNYEAQ, per germline. The CDR3 length is 15 residues. Here the CDR3 reads CATGPLSSYNSPLHF. In DNA, the CDR3 is TGTGCCACCGGACCTTTGAGCTCCTATAATTCACCCCTCCACTTC.

This clonotype was observed a few times. The V and J genes are TRBV7-8 and TRBJ2-1; tentative D call: TRBD1 (6 bases). Trimming shortened V by 5 bases and J by 0 bases, and 11 bases separated the two germline ends. The germline V gene has CDR1 SGHVS and CDR2 FQNEAQ. The CDR3 spans 15 residues. Here the CDR3 reads CASSGRGSSYNEQFF. The DNA for the CDR3 is TGTGCCAGCAGCGGCAGGGGATCCTCCTACAATGAGCAGTTCTTC.